This section outlines one TCR beta chain sequence together with its context. The assay was immunoSEQ multiplex PCR, and TCRdb's table has in-frame clones only and misses some. This table has about 120,000 clones, roughly 91% appearing once. The CDR3 length is 15 residues. Germline V gene sequence: CDR1 SGHRS, CDR2 YFSETQ. Deletions cut 0 bases from V and 5 bases from J, with 11 bases between. The data derive from a study of T cell responses to AZD1222 COVID-19 vaccine. Here the sequenced sample was peripheral blood, taken 28 days after the second AZD1222 dose. The source of this sequence is an adult who received the AZD1222 COVID-19 vaccine. The chain employs TRBV5-1 and TRBJ1-4, with no clear D. This CDR3 reads CASSLDNGANEKLFF. The CDR3 DNA sequence: TGCGCCAGCAGCTTGGATAACGGAGCAAATGAAAAACTGTTTTTT.